Presented here are 17 T cell receptor beta chains from one specimen sequenced in a study of T cell repertoires in cytomegalovirus infection. Their target antigens are unknown. Each CDR3 protein gets one entry after TCRdb re-called the reads with MiXCR. The table shows 450,000 to 600,000 distinct CDR3 sequences, with roughly 43% occurring only once. The starting material was cultured PBMCs, obtained from culture after CMV antigen stimulation. These receptors were obtained from a human donor in good health (CMV status not recorded). Some clones in this sample may be carry-over from other donors' samples.

The chain is built from TRBV6-6 and TRBJ2-3; D gene ambiguous. The germline V gene has CDR1 MNHNY and CDR2 SVGAGI (reference sequence). Trimming stripped 2 bases from V and 4 bases from J, with 10 bases between. The CDR3 is 14 residues long. The DNA of the CDR3 is TGTGCCAGCAGTTACCCTACTACTGCAGATACGCAGTATTTT. Residues: CASSYPTTADTQYF.

The chain has TRBV2 and TRBJ1-1; weak D call: TRBD1 (5 bases). The CDR3 spans 13 residues. Trimming cost V 7 bases and J 7 bases, with 16 bases left between them. Germline V gene data show CDR1 as SNHLY and CDR2 as FYNNEI. In nucleotides, the CDR3 is TGTGCCAGCATGTTCGGGGGATTCTTTGAAGCTTTCTTT. Encoded protein: CASMFGGFFEAFF.

The chain links TRBV2 to TRBJ1-2, with TRBD1 matching over 10 bases. The V gene's germline CDR1 is SNHLY and CDR2 FYNNEI. V was clipped by 7 bases and J by 5 bases; unmatched bases: 7. CDR3 length equals 14 residues. CDR3 sequence: CASIRQGAGYGYTF. CDR3 DNA: TGTGCCAGCATCCGACAGGGGGCAGGGTATGGCTACACCTTC.

This rearrangement joins TRBV4-3 to TRBJ2-2; TRBD1 matches 9 bases. Germline values: CDR1 LGHNA, CDR2 YSLEER. The V gene end was trimmed by 2 bases and the J gene end by 5 bases; junction bases not matched to a gene: 9. The CDR3 runs to 17 residues. CDR3 DNA: TGCGCCAGCAGCCAAACCGGGACAGGGAGGTGGACCGGGGAGCTGTTTTTT. Its protein is CASSQTGTGRWTGELFF.

This clonotype was seen once. The rearrangement joins TRBV7-9 to TRBJ1-5; D uncertain. The germline V and J ends were trimmed by 2 bases and 0 bases, with 11 bases remaining between them. In germline, CDR1 is SEHNR, CDR2 FQNEAQ (reference sequence). This CDR3 is built from 16 residues. The CDR3 bases are TGTGCCAGCAGCTTATACAGTGACCATAGCAATCAGCCCCAGCATTTT. Its translation: CASSLYSDHSNQPQHF.

This clonotype was counted at least ten times. The V gene is TRBV7-8, the J gene TRBJ1-2; TRBD1 agrees at 9 bases. The CDR3 runs 16 residues. The trim removed 0 bases at V and 8 bases at J, leaving 10 bases unmatched. Germline-derived CDR1 and CDR2 are SGHVS and FQNEAQ. CDR3 loop: CASSLADRGYAWGYTF. The CDR3 bases are TGTGCCAGCAGCTTAGCAGACAGGGGGTACGCGTGGGGCTACACCTTC.

In this sample, this clonotype turned up a few times. The rearrangement links TRBV7-2 to TRBJ1-5; no reliable D call. Trimming took 4 bases from V and 7 from J, leaving 14 bases between them. The germline V gene encodes CDR1 SGHTA and CDR2 FQGNSA. The CDR3 spans 14 residues. The CDR3 nucleotides read TGTGCCAGCAGCTCCCAAGTGGGTGACCAGCCCCAGCATTTT. This translates into CASSSQVGDQPQHF. Based on the CDR3 plus reference TRBV7-2 and TRBJ1-5, the full variable domain is GAGVSQSPSNKVTEKGKDVELRCDPISGHTALYWYRQSLGQGLEFLIYFQGNSAPDKSGLPSDRFSAERTGGSVSTLTIQRTQQEDSAVYLCASSSQVGDQPQHFGDGTRLSIL.

The chain links TRBV10-3 to TRBJ1-6; 12 nucleotides line up with TRBD1. The ends lost 4 bases at V and 5 bases at J; junction bases unmatched: 9. The germline V gene encodes CDR1 ENHRY and CDR2 SYGVKD. The CDR3 runs 18 residues. In DNA, the CDR3 is TGTGCCATCAGTGGGCCGGGACAGGGGGCGCGGAATAATTCACCCCTCCACTTT. Its translation: CAISGPGQGARNNSPLHF.

The V call is TRBV28, the J call TRBJ2-7; D is possibly TRBD1 or TRBD2 (5 bases each). Germline lookup yields CDR1 MDHEN and CDR2 SYDVKM. The V end lost 3 bases, the J end lost 4 bases, and 25 bases lay between the germline ends. The CDR3 loop spans 18 amino acids. CDR3: CASSFFPLGVESIYEQYF. In DNA form, the CDR3 reads TGTGCCAGCAGTTTTTTTCCGTTGGGGGTGGAGTCAATATACGAGCAGTACTTC.

This clonotype was counted a few times. This sequence joins TRBV20-1 and TRBJ2-7; 7 positions match TRBD2. Germline-derived CDR1 and CDR2 are DFQATT and SNEGSKA (reference sequence). Unmatched junction bases numbered 3, after V lost 2 bases and J lost 5 bases. The CDR3 contains 12 residues. CDR3 nucleotide sequence: TGCAGTGCTAGACGACTAGCTAACGAGCAGTACTTC. Residues: CSARRLANEQYF.

The rearrangement links TRBV5-6 to TRBJ1-2; the match to TRBD1 covers 8 bases. The ends lost 6 bases at V and 2 bases at J; junction bases unmatched: 9. Germline-derived CDR1 and CDR2 are SGHDT and YYEEEE. The CDR3 runs to 15 residues. The CDR3 DNA reads as TGTGCCAGCACCCGGTCCAGGGGGCCGAACTATGGCTACACCTTC. Protein: CASTRSRGPNYGYTF.

CDR3 residues: CASSSTTSGSGTGELFF. CDR3 nucleotide sequence: TGTGCCAGCAGTTCGACGACTAGCGGGAGCGGAACCGGGGAGCTGTTTTTT. This chain uses TRBV12-3 or TRBV12-4 with TRBJ2-2, with 12 nucleotides matching TRBD2. The V and J ends lost 4 bases and 5 bases, in that order; junction bases with no gene match: 8. There are 17 residues in the CDR3.

The CDR3 DNA sequence: TGCAGTGCTACGGTTCCTAGCGGGGGCGCCTACAATGAGCAGTTCTTC. Its translation is CSATVPSGGAYNEQFF. This sequence joins TRBV20-1 and TRBJ2-1, with 10 bases matching TRBD2. This CDR3 comprises 16 residues. The trim removed 4 bases at V and 2 bases at J, leaving 8 bases unmatched. The germline V gene has CDR1 DFQATT and CDR2 SNEGSKA (reference sequence).

A single count supports this clonotype. The chain couples TRBV6-1 to TRBJ2-4; TRBD2 agrees at 9 bases. The CDR3 has 16 residues. Germline loops: CDR1 MNHNS, CDR2 SASEGT. Trimming cost V 1 base and J 6 bases; bases outside gene matches: 7. The CDR3 reads CASSEVRAGGGNIQYF. CDR3 nucleotides: TGTGCCAGCAGTGAAGTGAGGGCGGGAGGGGGAAACATTCAGTACTTC.

This rearrangement joins TRBV5-1 to TRBJ2-5, with 9 positions matching TRBD1. The CDR3 loop spans 14 amino acids. Looked up from germline, CDR1 is SGHRS and CDR2 is YFSETQ. The trim removed 2 bases at V and 5 bases at J, leaving 4 bases unmatched. The CDR3 loop is CASSFGTGLETQYF. CDR3 nucleotide sequence: TGCGCCAGCAGCTTCGGGACAGGGTTGGAGACCCAGTACTTC.

The chain combines TRBV7-9 with TRBJ1-1, with TRBD1 matching over 8 bases. CDR1 is SEHNR, CDR2 FQNEAQ, per germline (reference sequence). V was pared by 4 bases and J by 0 bases, with 4 bases of the junction left unmatched. The length of the CDR3 is 15 residues. The CDR3 reads CASSSGQAMNTEAFF. CDR3 DNA: TGTGCCAGCAGCTCGGGACAGGCGATGAACACTGAAGCTTTCTTT.

The sample holds a few counts of this clonotype. This chain uses TRBV7-2 with TRBJ2-7; a possible D gene is TRBD1 (6 bases). Germline V gene sequence: CDR1 SGHTA, CDR2 FQGNSA. The CDR3 runs to 15 residues. With 5 bases removed from V and 5 bases from J, the gap between germline ends came to 19 bases. CDR3 DNA: TGTGCCAGCAGCGCCCTGGCAGGGGTTTCCCACGAGCAGTACTTC. Its protein product is CASSALAGVSHEQYF.